Described below is a single T cell receptor (beta chain) sequence and its context. This specimen belongs to a study of blood T cell repertoires in COVID-19. On the study more broadly: Material from acute and convalescent COVID-19 was sourced from the United States, Italy and Spain. T cells, B-cell-depleted T cells, or PBMCs provided the cDNA or gDNA that served as material.

In the authors' methods: Cell counts per sample came from amplifying reference gene primers. Sequenced by immunoSEQ multiplex PCR; TCRdb stores in-frame clones only, minus some. That table furnishes V, J and clone size, whereas the DNA furnished D and trimming. Found here are 200,000 to 300,000 clones, 70% to 90% of them singletons; the top ten hold 5.2%. Patients at the Seattle site were enrolled during active infection and followed longitudinally. This TCR derives from a woman aged 55-75 years with COVID-19, enrolled during active disease. Sequencing was done on a sample of peripheral blood.

CDR3 DNA: TGTGCCAGCAGTGCGCCGGCCAGGGCCTATCAGCCCCAGCATTTT. Translating gives CASSAPARAYQPQHF. The chain is built from TRBV28 and TRBJ1-5, with D tentatively TRBD1 (5 bases). V was trimmed by 5 bases and J by 5 bases, leaving 16 bases between them. CDR3 length: 15 residues. Germline V CDR1 and CDR2: MDHEN, SYDVKM.